This TCR beta chain came from a study of OX40 agonist ivuxolimab in advanced cancers. Study-level background: The drug used for patients, ivuxolimab, was an agonistic anti-OX40 (CD134) antibody. Each patient was given ivuxolimab into a vein every 2 weeks, at 0.01 to 10 mg/kg. Partial responses were recorded for three patients, including one with hepatocellular carcinoma and two with cutaneous melanoma.

The germline V gene has CDR1 KGHSH and CDR2 LQKENI. V lost 0 bases to trimming and J lost 6 bases, with 4 bases between them. The CDR3 has 12 residues. Measured with immunoSEQ multiplex PCR; TCRdb has only the in-frame clones, and not every one. The table records over 70,000 clones, about 82% of them present only once. This TCR was sampled from an adult with an advanced solid tumor such as melanoma, head and neck, liver or kidney cancer. Sequenced material: CD4+ or CD8+ T cells sorted from blood, taken in a trial of the OX40 agonist ivuxolimab. The chain carries TRBV18 and TRBJ2-3; the D is unclear. The CDR3, as DNA: TGTGCCAGCTCACCACCGGCTGATACGCAGTATTTT. Its translation is CASSPPADTQYF.